Presented here are 24 T cell receptor beta chains from one specimen sequenced in a study of CD8+ T cells in alopecia areata. Treatment described: oral pan-JAK inhibitor, 5-10 mg twice daily. Extraction of RNA preceded its reverse transcription into cDNA, which served as the sequencing template. TCRdb's copy holds only in-frame clones and misses some; the assay was immunoSEQ multiplex PCR. Of tens of thousands of clones listed, roughly 30% are singletons. The specimen was CD8+ T cells sorted from blood, collected at week 4, from a patient treated with tofacitinib. The receptors were sampled from a human donor with alopecia areata.

The CDR3, as DNA: TGTGCCAGCAGGGGACGGGAGACCCAGTACTTC. Its translation: CASRGRETQYF. The rearrangement links TRBV2 to TRBJ2-5; D may match TRBD1 or TRBD2 (5 bases each). The CDR3 consists of 11 residues. Germline V gene lookup returns CDR1 SNHLY and CDR2 FYNNEI. The V and J ends lost 6 bases and 5 bases respectively, with 7 bases between them.

This clone was seen a few times. The J gene is TRBJ1-1, the V gene TRBV9; D ambiguous. Germline-derived CDR1 and CDR2 are SGDLS and YYNGEE. The CDR3 has 12 amino acids. Trimming took off 0 bases at V and 6 bases at J, with 6 bases between the two ends. CDR3 nucleotides: TGTGCCAGCAGCGTAGTTGGGGCTGAAGCTTTCTTT. This gives the protein CASSVVGAEAFF.

This sequence joins TRBV6-5 and TRBJ2-3; a possible D gene is TRBD1 (5 bases). This CDR3 contains 15 residues. CDR1 and CDR2 from the germline V gene are MNHEY and SVGAGI. V lost 0 bases to trimming and J lost 3 bases, with 10 bases between them. The CDR3 is CASSYSVRATDTQYF. Here the CDR3 DNA reads TGTGCCAGCAGTTACTCGGTCAGGGCGACAGATACGCAGTATTTT.

The chain links TRBV4-1 to TRBJ1-1; D possibly corresponds to TRBD1 (6 bases). V lost 3 bases to trimming and J lost 1 base, with 12 bases between them. This CDR3 has 15 amino acids. Per the germline V gene, CDR1 is MGHRA and CDR2 is YSYEKL. The DNA for the CDR3 is TGCGCCAGCAGCCATGGGACACCCTCGAACACTGAAGCTTTCTTT. As protein: CASSHGTPSNTEAFF.

This clone was counted between two and nine times. The rearrangement joins TRBV29-1 to TRBJ2-1, with TRBD2 identical over 10 bases. This CDR3 contains 14 residues. Per the germline V gene, CDR1 is SQVTM and CDR2 is ANQGSEA. J gave up 1 base and V 6 bases, and 3 bases lay outside the gene matches. In DNA, the CDR3 is TGCAGCGTAGATAGCGGGAGGTCCTACAATGAGCAGTTCTTC. It encodes CSVDSGRSYNEQFF.

This sequence joins TRBV15 and TRBJ2-5; possible D gene TRBD1, 6 bases. Germline CDR1 LNHNV, CDR2 YYDKDF (reference sequence). Between the trimmed V and J ends, which lost 4 bases and 5 bases, there was a span of 11 bases. The CDR3 runs 13 residues. CDR3 protein: CATSTGQWETQYF. The CDR3, as DNA: TGTGCCACCAGCACTGGACAGTGGGAGACCCAGTACTTC.

The sample holds a few counts of this clone. V usage is TRBV5-1 and J usage is TRBJ2-7, with D possibly TRBD2 on 6 matching bases. V lost 6 bases, J lost 8 bases, and 24 bases lay in between. CDR1 and CDR2 from the germline V gene are SGHRS and YFSETQ. The length of the CDR3 is 15 residues. The CDR3 sequence is CASNPGRSGAGQQYF. CDR3 sequence (DNA): TGCGCCAGCAACCCCGGCCGCAGCGGCGCGGGGCAGCAGTACTTC.

This clone was picked up a small number of times. The chain combines TRBV2 with TRBJ2-3; D may be TRBD2 (6 bases). Germline V CDR1 and CDR2: SNHLY, FYNNEI. Trimming pared 10 bases from V and 5 bases from J, leaving 19 bases between. The CDR3 is 14 residues long. DNA for the CDR3: TGTGCCACCATAGGAGGTCTAGCGATAGATACGCAGTATTTT. Translating gives CATIGGLAIDTQYF.

The chain uses TRBV25-1 and TRBJ2-4, with D perhaps given as TRBD1 or TRBD2 (6 bases each). The V gene lost 0 bases and the J gene lost 3 bases, with 15 bases spanning the gap. Germline lookup yields CDR1 MGHDK and CDR2 SYGVNS. The CDR3 extends over 17 amino acids. CDR3 amino acids: CASSEYGGQWVKNIQYF. The DNA for the CDR3 is TGTGCCAGCAGTGAATATGGGGGGCAGTGGGTCAAAAACATTCAGTACTTC.

Only a few counts were recorded for this clone. The rearrangement joins TRBV5-1 to TRBJ2-7; no reliable D call. V gave up 1 base and J gave up 12 bases, with 8 bases separating them. CDR1 and CDR2 (germline): SGHRS, YFSETQ. This CDR3 has 10 residues. This chain's CDR3 is CASSLRALYF. The CDR3 region has the DNA TGCGCCAGCAGCTTGCGGGCCCTGTACTTC.

This clone was detected once. The J gene is TRBJ2-7, the V gene TRBV29-1; 11 bases line up with TRBD1. With V trimmed by 5 bases and J by 3 bases, 9 bases remained unmatched. Germline V gives CDR1 SQVTM, CDR2 ANQGSEA. CDR3 length: 15 amino acids. The CDR3 is CSVRDPGQGGYEQYF. DNA for the CDR3: TGCAGCGTTCGAGACCCGGGACAGGGGGGCTACGAGCAGTACTTC.

This clone was found a few times. The chain links TRBV9 to TRBJ2-5; TRBD2 aligns across 12 bases. The CDR3 is made up of 16 amino acids. Germline V lookup: CDR1 SGDLS, CDR2 YYNGEE. The V segment lost 5 bases and the J segment 5 bases; nucleotides outside the gene matches: 10. The CDR3 DNA reads as TGTGCCAGCAGACCTCCTAGCGGGAGGGCCTGGGAGACCCAGTACTTC. It codes for CASRPPSGRAWETQYF.

The V call is TRBV19, the J call TRBJ2-7, with D perhaps matching TRBD2 (5 bases). From germline, CDR1 is LNHDA and CDR2 SQIVND (reference sequence). Trimming removed 5 bases at V and 2 bases at J, with 16 bases between. This CDR3 is 15 amino acids long. The CDR3 spells CASSGSHAETYEQYF. CDR3 DNA sequence: TGTGCCAGTAGTGGGAGCCACGCGGAGACCTACGAGCAGTACTTC.

The J gene is TRBJ2-5, the V gene TRBV7-3; the match to TRBD1 covers 8 bases. The CDR3 totals 15 residues. Germline CDR1 is SGHTA and CDR2 is FQGTGA. The junction had 8 bases not matched to a gene; V was cut back by 5 bases and J by 3 bases. CDR3 sequence reads: CASSTGTGSKETQYF. CDR3 nucleotides: TGTGCCAGCAGCACTGGGACAGGCAGTAAAGAGACCCAGTACTTC.

The V call is TRBV4-3, the J call TRBJ1-4; D gene ambiguous. The germline gives CDR1 LGHNA, CDR2 YSLEER. V was trimmed by 0 bases and J by 8 bases, leaving 10 bases between them. The CDR3 has 14 residues. The CDR3 is CASSQESVREKLFF. CDR3 nucleotide sequence: TGCGCCAGCAGCCAAGAGTCCGTCCGGGAAAAACTGTTTTTT.

This clone was seen a few times. The V call is TRBV27, the J call TRBJ2-5; 7 nucleotides match TRBD2. Trimming took 2 bases from V and 5 from J; bases not matched to a gene: 14. Germline V gene sequence: CDR1 MNHEY, CDR2 SMNVEV (reference sequence). The CDR3 has 17 residues. The CDR3 DNA follows: TGTGCCAGCAGTTTAGGGGTACCGCGGGAGAAGGTGGAGACCCAGTACTTC. Its protein is CASSLGVPREKVETQYF.

On this clone: Other DNA sequences within the sample encode an identical CDR3. This rearrangement joins TRBV29-1 to TRBJ2-5; possible D gene TRBD2, 5 bases. V was pared by 3 bases and J by 3 bases, with 11 bases between. This CDR3 has 13 amino acids. Germline CDR1 reads SQVTM; CDR2 reads ANQGSEA. In nucleotides, the CDR3 is TGCAGCGTTGATCGCCGGGGTAAAGAGACCCAGTACTTC. This codes for CSVDRRGKETQYF.

This clone has more than one count but fewer than ten. Additional DNA sequences in this sample encode the identical CDR3. This chain links TRBV13 with TRBJ1-5, with D unresolved. Germline CDR1 and CDR2: PRHDT and FYEKMQ (reference sequence). The CDR3 has 12 residues. V was cut by 0 bases and J by 7 bases, with 4 bases left in between. The CDR3 loop reads CASSLGNQPQHF. The CDR3 DNA sequence: TGTGCCAGCAGCTTAGGGAACCAGCCCCAGCATTTT.

This clone showed up just once. This chain links TRBV29-1 with TRBJ2-1; TRBD2 agrees at 9 bases. V was clipped by 7 bases and J by 6 bases; unmatched bases: 7. The V gene's germline CDR1 is SQVTM and CDR2 ANQGSEA. This CDR3 is 13 amino acids long. The chain's CDR3 is CSGRLAVPNEQFF. The CDR3 nucleotides are TGCAGCGGGAGACTAGCGGTCCCCAATGAGCAGTTCTTC.

The V call is TRBV28, the J call TRBJ2-5; 9 nucleotides align to TRBD2. Per the germline V gene, CDR1 is MDHEN and CDR2 is SYDVKM. Trimming took 0 bases from V and 1 from J; bases not matched to a gene: 6. CDR3 length: 17 residues. DNA of the CDR3: TGTGCCAGCAGTTTATGGACTAGCGGAGCTTCCCAAGAGACCCAGTACTTC. Its translation: CASSLWTSGASQETQYF.

This clone came up a few times. The DNA for the CDR3 is TGCAGCGTTGATAGGGTAGCGGGAGGCGAGCAGTACTTC. As protein: CSVDRVAGGEQYF. The rearrangement links TRBV29-1 to TRBJ2-7; 10 bases agree with TRBD2. CDR1 and CDR2 from the germline V gene are SQVTM and ANQGSEA. The CDR3 extends over 13 amino acids. The junction had 5 bases not matched to a gene; V was cut back by 3 bases and J by 6 bases.

This chain joins TRBV6-6 and TRBJ1-1, with 7 positions matching TRBD1. CDR1 MNHNY and CDR2 SVGAGI come from the germline V gene (reference sequence). The CDR3 covers 13 residues. The trim removed 6 bases at V and 5 bases at J, leaving 6 bases unmatched. The CDR3 spells CASRRGLETEAFF. Written as DNA, the CDR3 is TGTGCCAGCAGGAGGGGGCTGGAAACTGAAGCTTTCTTT.

The rearrangement uses TRBV29-1 and TRBJ1-5, with 8 nucleotides matching TRBD1. CDR1 is SQVTM and CDR2 is ANQGSEA in the germline V gene. The CDR3 totals 14 residues. The V and J ends lost 5 bases and 4 bases, in that order; junction bases with no gene match: 7. In DNA form, the CDR3 reads TGCAGCGTTATGACAGGGGAGGGAAATCAGCCCCAGCATTTT. It specifies CSVMTGEGNQPQHF.

Many counts were recorded for this clone. This chain links TRBV4-1 with TRBJ2-1, with 12 positions matching TRBD2. In germline, CDR1 is MGHRA, CDR2 YSYEKL. After removal of 4 bases from V and 4 bases from J, the junction contained 5 bases not matched to a gene. The CDR3 is 16 residues long. The CDR3 region has the DNA TGCGCCAGCAGCCTACAGACTAGCGGGAGTTACAATGAGCAGTTCTTC. It encodes CASSLQTSGSYNEQFF.